This T cell receptor beta chain is from a study of PD-L1 blockade in urothelial cancer. Remarks on this clone: Its target is not known.

Generated by immunoSEQ multiplex PCR, the TCRdb table keeps only in-frame clones and is missing some. The data show tens of thousands of clones, about 90% seen once. Time point described: peripheral blood 6 weeks after treatment start. Germline CDR1 SNHLY, CDR2 FYNNEI. The CDR3 length is 13 residues. The V and J ends lost 2 bases and 7 bases respectively, with 9 bases between them. General study points: By 3 weeks, tumor-associated blood clones had expanded more in durable-benefit patients.

This specimen was PBMCs, taken around atezolizumab (anti-PD-L1) treatment. The receptor was isolated from a man between 65 and 85 years old with urothelial cancer. The chain combines TRBV2 with TRBJ1-3; D is possibly TRBD1 (5 bases). The CDR3 nucleotides read TGTGCCAGCAGTGAATATCCAGGGAACACCATATATTTT. This codes for CASSEYPGNTIYF.